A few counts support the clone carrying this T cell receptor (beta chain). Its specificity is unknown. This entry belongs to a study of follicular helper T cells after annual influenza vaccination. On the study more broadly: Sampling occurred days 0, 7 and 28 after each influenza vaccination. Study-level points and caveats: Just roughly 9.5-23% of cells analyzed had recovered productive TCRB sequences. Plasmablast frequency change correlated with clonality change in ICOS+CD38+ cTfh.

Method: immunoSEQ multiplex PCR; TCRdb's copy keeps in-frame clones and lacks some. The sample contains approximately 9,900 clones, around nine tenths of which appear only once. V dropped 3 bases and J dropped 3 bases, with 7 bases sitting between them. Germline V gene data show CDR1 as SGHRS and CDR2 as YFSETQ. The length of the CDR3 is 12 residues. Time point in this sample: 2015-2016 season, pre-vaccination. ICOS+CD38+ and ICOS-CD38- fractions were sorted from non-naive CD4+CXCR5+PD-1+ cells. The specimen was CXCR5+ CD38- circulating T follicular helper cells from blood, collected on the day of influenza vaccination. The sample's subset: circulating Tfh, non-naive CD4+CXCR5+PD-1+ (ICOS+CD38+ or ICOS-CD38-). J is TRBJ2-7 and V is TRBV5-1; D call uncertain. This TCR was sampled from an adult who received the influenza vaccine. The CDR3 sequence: CASSSDLYEQYF. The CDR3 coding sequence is TGCGCCAGCAGCTCGGATCTCTACGAGCAGTACTTC.